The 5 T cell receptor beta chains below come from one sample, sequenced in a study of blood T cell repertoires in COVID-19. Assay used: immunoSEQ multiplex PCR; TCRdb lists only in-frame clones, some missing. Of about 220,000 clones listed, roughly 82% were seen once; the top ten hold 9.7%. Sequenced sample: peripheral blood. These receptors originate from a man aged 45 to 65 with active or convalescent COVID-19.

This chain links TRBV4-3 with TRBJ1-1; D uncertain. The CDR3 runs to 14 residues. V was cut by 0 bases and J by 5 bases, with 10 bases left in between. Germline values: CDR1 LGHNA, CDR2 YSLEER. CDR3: CASSQDGRGTEAFF. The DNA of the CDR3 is TGCGCCAGCAGCCAAGATGGCAGAGGTACTGAAGCTTTCTTT.

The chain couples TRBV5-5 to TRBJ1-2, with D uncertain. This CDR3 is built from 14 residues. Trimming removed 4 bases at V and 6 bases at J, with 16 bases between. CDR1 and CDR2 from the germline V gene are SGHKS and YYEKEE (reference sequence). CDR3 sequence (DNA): TGTGCCAGCAGCGCGCAGACACAAAAGGATGGCTACACCTTC. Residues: CASSAQTQKDGYTF.

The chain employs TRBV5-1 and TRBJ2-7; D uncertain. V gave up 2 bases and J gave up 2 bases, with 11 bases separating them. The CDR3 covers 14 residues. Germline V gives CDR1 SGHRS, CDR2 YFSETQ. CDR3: CASSLGEAPYEQYF. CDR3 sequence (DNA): TGCGCCAGCAGCTTAGGAGAAGCCCCCTACGAGCAGTACTTC.

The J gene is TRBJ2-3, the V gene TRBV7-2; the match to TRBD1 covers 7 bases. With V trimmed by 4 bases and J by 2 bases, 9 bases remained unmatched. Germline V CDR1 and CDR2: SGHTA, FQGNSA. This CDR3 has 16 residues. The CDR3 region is CASSYGWGQITDTQYF. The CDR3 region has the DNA TGTGCCAGCAGCTATGGGTGGGGACAGATCACAGATACGCAGTATTTT.

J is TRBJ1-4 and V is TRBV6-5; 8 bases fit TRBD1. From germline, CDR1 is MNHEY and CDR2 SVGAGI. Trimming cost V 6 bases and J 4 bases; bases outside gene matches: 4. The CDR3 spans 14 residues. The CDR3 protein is CASSGTGHNEKLFF. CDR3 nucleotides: TGTGCCAGCAGCGGGACAGGCCATAATGAAAAACTGTTTTTT.